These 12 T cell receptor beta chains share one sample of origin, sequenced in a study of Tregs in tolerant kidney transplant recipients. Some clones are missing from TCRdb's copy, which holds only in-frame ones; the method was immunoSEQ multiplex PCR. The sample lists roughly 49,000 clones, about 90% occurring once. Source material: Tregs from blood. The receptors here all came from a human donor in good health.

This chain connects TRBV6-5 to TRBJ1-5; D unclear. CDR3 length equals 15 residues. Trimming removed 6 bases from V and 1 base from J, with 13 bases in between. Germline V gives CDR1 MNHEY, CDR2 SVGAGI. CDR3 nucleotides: TGTGCCAGCAGCCTGGACGGGTGGAGCAATCAGCCCCAGCATTTT. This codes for CASSLDGWSNQPQHF.

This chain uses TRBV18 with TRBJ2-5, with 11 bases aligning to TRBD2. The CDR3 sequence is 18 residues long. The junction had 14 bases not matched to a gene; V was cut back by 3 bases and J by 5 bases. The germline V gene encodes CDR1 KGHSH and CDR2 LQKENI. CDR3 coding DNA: TGTGCCAGCTCACCGATACAGCTAGCGGGGGGCACCGGGGAGACCCAGTACTTC. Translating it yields CASSPIQLAGGTGETQYF.

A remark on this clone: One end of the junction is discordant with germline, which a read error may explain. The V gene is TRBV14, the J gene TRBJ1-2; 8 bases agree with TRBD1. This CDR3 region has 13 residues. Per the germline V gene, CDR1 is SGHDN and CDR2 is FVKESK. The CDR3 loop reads CASSQVYQGAYLF. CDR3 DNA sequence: TGTGCCAGCAGCCAAGTTTATCAGGGGGCGTATCTCTTC.

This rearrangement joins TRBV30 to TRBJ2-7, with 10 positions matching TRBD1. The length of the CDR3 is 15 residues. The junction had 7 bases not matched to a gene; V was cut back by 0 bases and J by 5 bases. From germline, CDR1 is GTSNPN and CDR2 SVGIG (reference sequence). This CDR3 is CAWSVFGTGANEQYF. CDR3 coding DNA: TGTGCCTGGAGTGTATTTGGGACAGGGGCCAACGAGCAGTACTTC.

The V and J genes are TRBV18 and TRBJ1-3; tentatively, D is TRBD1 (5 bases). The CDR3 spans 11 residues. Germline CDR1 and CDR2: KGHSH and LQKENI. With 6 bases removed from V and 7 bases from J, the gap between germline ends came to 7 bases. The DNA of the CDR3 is TGTGCCAGCTCCGGGGGGAACACCATATATTTT. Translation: CASSGGNTIYF.

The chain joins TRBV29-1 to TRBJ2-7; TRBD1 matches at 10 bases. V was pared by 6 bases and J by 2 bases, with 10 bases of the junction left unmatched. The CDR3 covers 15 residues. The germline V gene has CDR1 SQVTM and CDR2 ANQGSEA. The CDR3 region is CSVTNPGQGTYEQYF. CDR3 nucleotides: TGCAGCGTCACCAACCCGGGACAGGGGACCTACGAGCAGTACTTC.

For the CDR3, the DNA is TGCGCCAGCAGCATTACAGGGGATGGCTACACCTTC. It encodes CASSITGDGYTF. The genes are TRBV5-1 and TRBJ1-2; TRBD1 matches 7 bases. Per germline, CDR1 SGHRS and CDR2 YFSETQ. The CDR3 runs 12 residues. J lost 6 bases, V lost 4 bases, and 3 bases had no gene match.

The CDR3 sequence is CASSKDTGGQPQHF. The CDR3 DNA reads as TGTGCCAGCAGCAAAGATACAGGGGGTCAGCCCCAGCATTTT. The chain joins TRBV21-1 to TRBJ1-5; the table's D call, TRBD1, has no DNA check behind it. TRBV21-1 is described as a pseudogene. This CDR3 has 14 residues.

CDR3 DNA: TGTGCCAGCAGCGTAACGACCAGCACAGATACGCAGTATTTT. It translates to CASSVTTSTDTQYF. The J gene is TRBJ2-3, the V gene TRBV9; D unresolved. The germline V gene has CDR1 SGDLS and CDR2 YYNGEE. CDR3 length: 14 amino acids. The germline V and J ends were trimmed by 1 base and 0 bases, with 6 bases remaining between them.

CDR3 sequence reads: CASSQDWDRVYEQYF. CDR3 DNA sequence: TGTGCCAGCAGCCAAGATTGGGACAGGGTTTACGAGCAGTACTTC. The J gene is TRBJ2-7, the V gene TRBV4-2; TRBD1 matches at 9 bases. The length of the CDR3 is 15 residues. The V gene end was trimmed by 0 bases and the J gene end by 4 bases; junction bases not matched to a gene: 4. Germline V gene data show CDR1 as LGHNA and CDR2 as YNFKEQ.

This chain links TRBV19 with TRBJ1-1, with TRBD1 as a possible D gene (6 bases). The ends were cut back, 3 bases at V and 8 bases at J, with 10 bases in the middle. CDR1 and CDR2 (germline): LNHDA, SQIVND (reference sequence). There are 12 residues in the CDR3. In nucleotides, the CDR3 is TGTGCCAGTAGTATCCTTCAGGGGGAAGCTTTCTTT. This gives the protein CASSILQGEAFF.

CDR3 sequence reads: CASGPGRWGSDQYF. CDR3 coding DNA: TGTGCCAGCGGCCCGGGCAGGTGGGGGTCGGACCAGTACTTC. The chain is built from TRBV27 and TRBJ2-5; the D call may be TRBD1 or TRBD2 (5 bases each). The CDR3 sequence is 14 residues long. V shed 8 bases and J shed 10 bases, with 23 bases lying between them. Germline lookup yields CDR1 MNHEY and CDR2 SMNVEV (reference sequence).